This T cell receptor (beta chain) was identified during a study of blood T cell repertoires in COVID-19. Looking at the study overall: From the United States, Italy and Spain came samples of acute and convalescent COVID-19. In each case, the material was cDNA or gDNA derived from T cells, B-cell-depleted T cells, or PBMCs.

Trimming removed 6 bases from V and 0 bases from J, with 11 bases in between. The CDR3 runs to 14 residues. Germline assignment: CDR1 LNHDA and CDR2 SQIVND (reference sequence). This clone was detected once. TCRdb's copy holds only in-frame clones and misses some; the assay was immunoSEQ multiplex PCR. In the table there are roughly 55,000 clones, roughly 86% of which are singletons. This chain uses TRBV19 with TRBJ2-5, with D tentatively TRBD1 (5 bases). Sample: peripheral blood. The TCR was taken from a man aged 55 to 70 with active or convalescent COVID-19. The CDR3 DNA is TGTGCCAGTAGAGGGCAGGGTAACCAAGAGACCCAGTACTTC. Protein: CASRGQGNQETQYF.